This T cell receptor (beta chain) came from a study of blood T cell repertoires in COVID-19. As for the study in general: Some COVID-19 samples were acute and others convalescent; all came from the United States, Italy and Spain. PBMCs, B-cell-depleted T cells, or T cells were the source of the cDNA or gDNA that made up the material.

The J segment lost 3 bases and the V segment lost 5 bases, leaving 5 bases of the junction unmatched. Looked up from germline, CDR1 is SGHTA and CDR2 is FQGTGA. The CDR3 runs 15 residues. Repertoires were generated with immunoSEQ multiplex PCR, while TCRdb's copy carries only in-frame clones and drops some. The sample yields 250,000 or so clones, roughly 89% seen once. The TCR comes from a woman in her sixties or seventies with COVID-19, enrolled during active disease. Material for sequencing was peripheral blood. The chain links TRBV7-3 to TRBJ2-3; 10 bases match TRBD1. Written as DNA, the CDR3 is TGTGCCAGCAGCCAACTGGGACAGGGGACAGATACGCAGTATTTT. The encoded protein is CASSQLGQGTDTQYF.